In this sample, the clone carrying this TCR beta chain turned up many times. The target antigen is unknown. The TCR beta library used iRepertoire HTBI primers with Arm-PCR amplification of CDR3. TCRdb independently ran MiXCR on the multiplex PCR reads; one entry per CDR3 protein. This sample has 580,000 or so distinct CDR3 sequences; roughly a sixth occur once, and the top ten carry more than 10%. Time point noted: newly diagnosed GD, antithyroid drugs for less than 3 months. TCR sequences were obtained from RNA taken from PBMCs. The sample originates from a study of regulatory T cells in long-lasting Graves disease. Study summary: Graves' patients, diagnosed recently, had received antithyroid drugs under 3 months. General study results and limits: Persistent disease exhibited a predilection for TRBV28, TRBJ1-2 and TRBJ2-5.

CDR1 and CDR2 from the germline V gene are MNHEY and SMNVEV (reference sequence). V trimming: 9 bases; J trimming: 0 bases; junction bases outside the gene matches: 4. The CDR3 totals 13 residues. The same data also contributed to another study, on T cells in Graves' hyperthyroidism and ophthalmopathy.

The genes are TRBV27 and TRBJ1-1, with TRBD1 matching 7 bases. This sequence was found in a man aged 18 to 29 with Graves disease. Sequencing used peripheral blood mononuclear cells (PBMCs), obtained at new diagnosis, from a patient treated with antithyroid drugs. The CDR3 region has the DNA TGTGCCAGTTCGACAGGGCTGAACACTGAAGCTTTCTTT. This translates into CASSTGLNTEAFF.